This is a list of T cell receptor beta chains from one sample in a study of TIL therapy for anti-PD-1-resistant metastatic lung cancer. Clones were read by immunoSEQ multiplex PCR, and TCRdb kept only the in-frame ones, dropping some. The data contain about 59,000 clones, less than 85% of them singletons. Sequenced here: blood, sampled at baseline. These receptors all stem from a person aged 25 to 80 with non-small cell lung cancer. The CDR3 runs from the conserved cysteine through the conserved F or W. The order of the fields is V gene, J gene, clone size, CDR3 length, D gene, CDR3 DNA, CDR3 protein. The D gene is left open where the match is weak. Part of the rows lack a size; the others show once, few, many or a class for expanded clones.

v_gene: TRBV19; j_gene: TRBJ2-1; abundance: NA; len: 14; d_gene: NA; CDR3nt: TGTGCCAGTAGTCCAGCCTACAGTGGATGGGAGCAGTTCTTC; CDR3aa: CASSPAYSGWEQFF
v_gene: TRBV7-3; j_gene: TRBJ2-1; abundance: NA; len: 17; d_gene: TRBD2; CDR3nt: TGTGCCAGCAGCTCGTTCCTAGGCCGGGAGGGCTACAATGAGCAGTTCTTC; CDR3aa: CASSSFLGREGYNEQFF
v_gene: TRBV2; j_gene: TRBJ2-1; abundance: NA; len: 12; d_gene: TRBD1; CDR3nt: TGTGCCAGCACCCAACAGGGGTATGAGCAGTTCTTC; CDR3aa: CASTQQGYEQFF
v_gene: TRBV28; j_gene: TRBJ1-5; abundance: NA; len: 15; d_gene: NA; CDR3nt: TGTGCCAGCACCTCAATTCCGGGACCAGGCGCGCCCCAGCATTTT; CDR3aa: CASTSIPGPGAPQHF
v_gene: TRBV5-1; j_gene: TRBJ2-1; abundance: NA; len: 15; d_gene: TRBD2; CDR3nt: TGCGCCAGCAGCTTGACAGCGGGAGAAGGCAATGAGCAGTTCTTC; CDR3aa: CASSLTAGEGNEQFF
v_gene: TRBV29-1; j_gene: TRBJ2-1; abundance: NA; len: 15; d_gene: TRBD2; CDR3nt: TGCAGCGTACTGACTAGCGGATCCTCCTACAATGAGCAGTTCTTC; CDR3aa: CSVLTSGSSYNEQFF
v_gene: TRBV7-9; j_gene: TRBJ2-1; abundance: NA; len: 14; d_gene: NA; CDR3nt: TGTGCCAGCAGCTTAGAAACAGGGTCGAATGAGCAGTTCTTC; CDR3aa: CASSLETGSNEQFF
v_gene: TRBV29-1; j_gene: TRBJ2-3; abundance: NA; len: 13; d_gene: NA; CDR3nt: TGCAGCGCCTCGCGGGGTAGGGGAGATACGCAGTATTTT; CDR3aa: CSASRGRGDTQYF
v_gene: TRBV6-6; j_gene: TRBJ1-1; abundance: NA; len: 11; d_gene: NA; CDR3nt: TGTGCCAGCAGGGGCTACACTGAAGCTTTCTTT; CDR3aa: CASRGYTEAFF
v_gene: TRBV4-2; j_gene: TRBJ2-7; abundance: NA; len: 13; d_gene: NA; CDR3nt: TGTGCCAGCAGCCAAGAGTTAGCCTACGAGCAGTACTTC; CDR3aa: CASSQELAYEQYF
v_gene: TRBV2; j_gene: TRBJ2-1; abundance: NA; len: 13; d_gene: NA; CDR3nt: TGTGCCAGCAGACCGCTAGCTAGTGCTGAGCAGTTCTTC; CDR3aa: CASRPLASAEQFF
v_gene: TRBV7-9; j_gene: TRBJ1-4; abundance: NA; len: 15; d_gene: NA; CDR3nt: TGTGCCAGCAGCCTCGGATCAGGGGACGACGAAAAACTGTTTTTT; CDR3aa: CASSLGSGDDEKLFF
v_gene: TRBV9; j_gene: TRBJ1-6; abundance: NA; len: 13; d_gene: NA; CDR3nt: TGTGCCAGCAGCGTCGGAATAAATTCACCCCTCCACTTT; CDR3aa: CASSVGINSPLHF
v_gene: TRBV5-1; j_gene: TRBJ1-5; abundance: NA; len: 16; d_gene: TRBD1; CDR3nt: TGCGCCAGCAGCTGGGGTACAGGGGGACAAGATCAGCCCCAGCATTTT; CDR3aa: CASSWGTGGQDQPQHF
v_gene: TRBV7-2; j_gene: TRBJ1-3; abundance: NA; len: 16; d_gene: TRBD1; CDR3nt: TGTGCCAGCAGCTTCACCGGGACAGGGGCCGGAAACACCATATATTTT; CDR3aa: CASSFTGTGAGNTIYF
v_gene: TRBV6-1; j_gene: TRBJ2-1; abundance: few; len: 15; d_gene: NA; CDR3nt: TGTGCCAGCATGGCCGGCCAGAATGGCGGAAATGAGCAGTTCTTC; CDR3aa: CASMAGQNGGNEQFF
v_gene: TRBV27; j_gene: TRBJ2-7; abundance: once; len: 13; d_gene: NA; CDR3nt: TGTGCCAGCAGAAGGACAGCCAATTACGAGCAGTACTTC; CDR3aa: CASRRTANYEQYF
v_gene: TRBV19; j_gene: TRBJ1-5; abundance: few; len: 13; d_gene: TRBD1; CDR3nt: TGTGCCAGTGAGGACAGGGCAGGTCAGCCCCAGCATTTT; CDR3aa: CASEDRAGQPQHF
v_gene: TRBV9; j_gene: TRBJ1-6; abundance: NA; len: 15; d_gene: NA; CDR3nt: TGTGCCAGCAGCGAGGGGGAGGGCCTATATTCACCCCTCCACTTT; CDR3aa: CASSEGEGLYSPLHF
v_gene: TRBV11-2; j_gene: TRBJ2-1; abundance: NA; len: 15; d_gene: NA; CDR3nt: TGTGCCAGCACCTCACTGGAGCTCTCCTACAATGAGCAGTTCTTC; CDR3aa: CASTSLELSYNEQFF
v_gene: TRBV28; j_gene: TRBJ1-1; abundance: NA; len: 13; d_gene: TRBD1; CDR3nt: TGTGCCAGCAGACCGGCAGGGGGGCTTGGCGCTTTCTTT; CDR3aa: CASRPAGGLGAFF
v_gene: TRBV4-1; j_gene: TRBJ2-5; abundance: NA; len: 12; d_gene: NA; CDR3nt: TGCGCCAGCAGCCAAGTATCGGGCGCCCAGTACTTC; CDR3aa: CASSQVSGAQYF
v_gene: TRBV7-9; j_gene: TRBJ2-3; abundance: NA; len: 14; d_gene: NA; CDR3nt: TGTGCCAGCAGCATCCCCGAGCGGACAGATACGCAGTATTTT; CDR3aa: CASSIPERTDTQYF
v_gene: TRBV7-8; j_gene: TRBJ1-1; abundance: NA; len: 12; d_gene: NA; CDR3nt: TGTGCCAGCTGTAAGTACAGCAACCAAGCTTTCTTT; CDR3aa: CASCKYSNQAFF
v_gene: TRBV25-1; j_gene: TRBJ2-5; abundance: NA; len: 15; d_gene: NA; CDR3nt: TGTGCCAGCAGTGAATCTGGGCAGGGCGGGGAGACCCAGTACTTC; CDR3aa: CASSESGQGGETQYF
v_gene: TRBV6-1; j_gene: TRBJ1-4; abundance: NA; len: 14; d_gene: TRBD1; CDR3nt: TGTGCCAGCACCTGGACAGGGAGCAATGAAAAACTGTTTTTT; CDR3aa: CASTWTGSNEKLFF
v_gene: TRBV14; j_gene: TRBJ1-2; abundance: NA; len: 15; d_gene: TRBD1; CDR3nt: TGTGCCAGCAGCCAAGTAAAGGGGGCGAACTATGGCTACACCTTC; CDR3aa: CASSQVKGANYGYTF
v_gene: TRBV6-1; j_gene: TRBJ2-2; abundance: NA; len: 15; d_gene: NA; CDR3nt: TGTGCCAGCAGTGAAATCGGGGGGCAGACCGGGGAGCTGTTTTTT; CDR3aa: CASSEIGGQTGELFF
v_gene: TRBV13; j_gene: TRBJ1-5; abundance: once; len: 16; d_gene: NA; CDR3nt: TGTGCCAGCAGCTTTAGCGGAGACCCTACCACTCAGCCCCAGCATTTT; CDR3aa: CASSFSGDPTTQPQHF
v_gene: TRBV7-9; j_gene: TRBJ2-1; abundance: NA; len: 16; d_gene: NA; CDR3nt: TGTGCCAGCAGCTCCAGTGGGTTCGTTTCCTACAATGAGCAGTTCTTC; CDR3aa: CASSSSGFVSYNEQFF
v_gene: TRBV27; j_gene: TRBJ2-7; abundance: NA; len: 19; d_gene: TRBD2; CDR3nt: TGTGCCAGCAGTTTATTGCCGGCGGCTAGCGGGAGAGATGGTACGAAGCAGTACTTC; CDR3aa: CASSLLPAASGRDGTKQYF
v_gene: TRBV6-4; j_gene: TRBJ2-1; abundance: NA; len: 14; d_gene: TRBD2; CDR3nt: TGTGCCAGCAGTGAACTAGCGGAAAACAATGAGCAGTTCTTC; CDR3aa: CASSELAENNEQFF
v_gene: TRBV2; j_gene: TRBJ2-1; abundance: NA; len: 17; d_gene: TRBD1; CDR3nt: TGTGCCAGCAGTGAAGGGGGACAGGCGAGCTCCTACAATGAGCAGTTCTTC; CDR3aa: CASSEGGQASSYNEQFF
v_gene: TRBV6-1; j_gene: TRBJ1-2; abundance: NA; len: 13; d_gene: TRBD1; CDR3nt: TGTGCCAGCAGTGAGGACAGGGACTATGGCTACACCTTC; CDR3aa: CASSEDRDYGYTF
v_gene: TRBV7-9; j_gene: TRBJ1-2; abundance: NA; len: 14; d_gene: TRBD1; CDR3nt: TGTGCCAGCGGCCTTGGACAGGGGGACTATGGCTACACCTTC; CDR3aa: CASGLGQGDYGYTF
v_gene: TRBV27; j_gene: TRBJ2-7; abundance: NA; len: 17; d_gene: TRBD1; CDR3nt: TGTGCCAGCAGTTTGCGGGACAGGGGGTTTCTTGCCTACGAGCAGTACTTC; CDR3aa: CASSLRDRGFLAYEQYF
v_gene: TRBV6-5; j_gene: TRBJ2-7; abundance: NA; len: 13; d_gene: NA; CDR3nt: TGTGCCAGTCGAACAGTGAACTCCTACGAGCAGTACTTC; CDR3aa: CASRTVNSYEQYF
v_gene: TRBV5-6; j_gene: TRBJ2-1; abundance: NA; len: 12; d_gene: TRBD1; CDR3nt: TGTGCCAGCAGCCGTACCGACAGGGGCGAACTCTTC; CDR3aa: CASSRTDRGELF
v_gene: TRBV29-1; j_gene: TRBJ2-5; abundance: once; len: 13; d_gene: NA; CDR3nt: TGCAGCGTTGATCAGTCCGCCCAAGAGACCCAGTACTTC; CDR3aa: CSVDQSAQETQYF
v_gene: TRBV5-4; j_gene: TRBJ1-2; abundance: NA; len: 14; d_gene: NA; CDR3nt: TGTGCCAGCAGCCCTTCAGGATCCGGGTATGGCTACACCTTC; CDR3aa: CASSPSGSGYGYTF
v_gene: TRBV27; j_gene: TRBJ2-3; abundance: NA; len: 15; d_gene: NA; CDR3nt: TGTGCCAGCAGTTTAATCGGACAGCGCACAGATACGCAGTATTTT; CDR3aa: CASSLIGQRTDTQYF
v_gene: TRBV5-4; j_gene: TRBJ1-1; abundance: NA; len: 19; d_gene: TRBD1; CDR3nt: TGTGCCAGCAGCTCGAGCCAGGGCCGCCGAGGGACAGACAACACTGAAGCTTTCTTT; CDR3aa: CASSSSQGRRGTDNTEAFF
v_gene: TRBV19; j_gene: TRBJ1-1; abundance: NA; len: 15; d_gene: NA; CDR3nt: TGTGCCAGTACCGCTGAGTGGGGGTACGGGGTGGAGGCTTTCTTT; CDR3aa: CASTAEWGYGVEAFF
v_gene: TRBV19; j_gene: TRBJ1-5; abundance: NA; len: 14; d_gene: NA; CDR3nt: TGTGCCAGTACCCTAAGGTTGAGCAATCAGCCCCAGCATTTT; CDR3aa: CASTLRLSNQPQHF
v_gene: TRBV7-3; j_gene: TRBJ2-5; abundance: NA; len: 15; d_gene: NA; CDR3nt: TGTGCCAGCAGCCTTACAGGGAATGCGAGGGAGACCCAGTACTTC; CDR3aa: CASSLTGNARETQYF
v_gene: TRBV14; j_gene: TRBJ2-5; abundance: NA; len: 14; d_gene: NA; CDR3nt: TGTGCCAGCAGCCCTACAGCGTACCAAGAGACCCAGTACTTC; CDR3aa: CASSPTAYQETQYF
v_gene: TRBV6-6; j_gene: TRBJ1-6; abundance: NA; len: 13; d_gene: NA; CDR3nt: TGTGCCAGCAGCCCCTCGGCCAATTCACCCCTCCACTTT; CDR3aa: CASSPSANSPLHF